The 12 T cell receptor beta chains below all came from one sample that was sequenced in a study of cytomegalovirus exposure and HLA in healthy donors. 60 Vbeta and 13 Jbeta primers were used in PCR. TCRdb's table, derived via immunoSEQ multiplex PCR, lists solely in-frame clones and lacks some. The table lists about 130,000 clones, 75% to 90% of them singletons. Sequenced input: PBMCs. These receptors were taken from a woman aged 45-65 years in good health and CMV-seropositive.

This rearrangement joins TRBV19 to TRBJ2-1; no reliable D call. CDR1 is LNHDA, CDR2 SQIVND, per germline (reference sequence). This CDR3 is 16 amino acids long. Trimming cost V 3 bases and J 0 bases, with 12 bases left between them. CDR3 residues: CASSIPLRFSYNEQFF. The CDR3 DNA reads as TGTGCCAGTAGTATCCCCCTAAGATTCTCCTACAATGAGCAGTTCTTC.

This chain uses TRBV15 with TRBJ2-3; tentatively, D is TRBD2 (5 bases). The CDR3 extends over 15 amino acids. Looked up from germline, CDR1 is LNHNV and CDR2 is YYDKDF (reference sequence). Trimming stripped 0 bases from V and 1 base from J, with 8 bases between. The CDR3 is CATSRDGSGTDTQYF. The CDR3 DNA sequence: TGTGCCACCAGCAGAGATGGGAGCGGCACAGATACGCAGTATTTT.

CDR3 DNA: TGTGCCAGCAGGGAGGGCTACGAGCAGTACTTC. Translation: CASREGYEQYF. This chain uses TRBV25-1 with TRBJ2-7, with D perhaps TRBD2 (6 bases). Trimming left V 6 bases short and J 3 bases short, with 6 bases between. CDR3 length: 11 amino acids. Per germline, CDR1 MGHDK and CDR2 SYGVNS.

This sequence joins TRBV6-6 and TRBJ1-1; D is perhaps TRBD1 (5 bases). The length of the CDR3 is 14 residues. Between the trimmed V and J ends, which lost 8 bases and 10 bases, there was a span of 23 bases. In germline, CDR1 is MNHNY, CDR2 SVGAGI (reference sequence). CDR3 sequence (DNA): TGTGCCAGCGTGCAGGGCGGTGATCGGGTAAGAGCTTTCTTT. Amino acids: CASVQGGDRVRAFF.

As DNA, the CDR3 is TGTGCTAGTGGTCCGACCGGGAGGAGCACTGAAGCTTTCTTT. This codes for CASGPTGRSTEAFF. This chain connects TRBV12-5 to TRBJ1-1; D gene uncertain. This CDR3 contains 14 residues. Germline lookup yields CDR1 LGHNT and CDR2 FRNRAP. The V and J ends lost 5 bases and 4 bases respectively, with 14 bases between them. Variable domain in full (rest from reference TRBV12-5 and TRBJ1-1): DARVTQTPRHKVTEMGQEVTMRCQPILGHNTVFWYRQTMMQGLELLAYFRNRAPLDDSGMPKDRFSAEMPDATLATLKIQPSEPRDSAVYFCASGPTGRSTEAFFGQGTRLTVV.

CDR3 amino acids: CASFLLVAGEREQFF. The CDR3 DNA is TGCGCCAGCTTCCTTTTGGTAGCGGGAGAACGTGAGCAGTTCTTC. The chain is built from TRBV5-1 and TRBJ2-1, with 9 bases matching TRBD2. CDR3 length equals 15 residues. The V and J ends lost 7 bases and 9 bases, in that order; junction bases with no gene match: 14. Per germline, CDR1 SGHRS and CDR2 YFSETQ.

The rearrangement joins TRBV28 to TRBJ2-5; the D is unclear. Trimming stripped 3 bases from V and 1 base from J, with 9 bases between. Germline CDR1 reads MDHEN; CDR2 reads SYDVKM. The CDR3 covers 14 residues. CDR3 bases: TGTGCCAGCAGTTTCTCCTGGCCCCAAGAGACCCAGTACTTC. Protein: CASSFSWPQETQYF.

J is TRBJ2-1 and V is TRBV27, with D possibly TRBD1 on 5 matching bases. This CDR3 has 14 residues. The germline CDR1 and CDR2 sequences are MNHEY and SMNVEV (reference sequence). Trimming stripped 1 base from V and 4 bases from J, with 8 bases between. CDR3 protein: CASSLFSGYNEQFF. The CDR3 DNA reads TGTGCCAGCAGTTTATTCTCAGGGTACAATGAGCAGTTCTTC.

The chain couples TRBV9 to TRBJ2-2; the match to TRBD1 covers 7 bases. The CDR3 runs 15 residues. Trimming took 3 bases from V and 1 from J; bases not matched to a gene: 3. Germline lookup yields CDR1 SGDLS and CDR2 YYNGEE. Here the CDR3 reads CASSATGENTGELFF. The CDR3 DNA reads as TGTGCCAGCAGCGCCACAGGGGAGAACACCGGGGAGCTGTTTTTT.

This chain uses TRBV29-1 with TRBJ1-1, with a tentative D call TRBD1 (6 bases). This CDR3 comprises 13 residues. V gave up 7 bases and J gave up 0 bases, with 12 bases separating them. Germline lookup yields CDR1 SQVTM and CDR2 ANQGSEA. The CDR3 protein is CSALGQLNTEAFF. The CDR3 bases are TGCAGCGCTCTAGGACAGTTGAACACTGAAGCTTTCTTT.

V usage is TRBV7-3 and J usage is TRBJ1-2, with 9 bases matching TRBD1. Germline-derived CDR1 and CDR2 are SGHTA and FQGTGA. This CDR3 has 13 amino acids. The J segment lost 8 bases and the V segment lost 5 bases, leaving 6 bases of the junction unmatched. CDR3 DNA sequence: TGTGCCAGCAGCCGCGGGACAGGGCTCGGCTACACCTTC. Residues: CASSRGTGLGYTF.

This sequence joins TRBV9 and TRBJ2-3; 9 bases match TRBD2. CDR1 is SGDLS, CDR2 YYNGEE, per germline. The CDR3 contains 14 residues. V lost 2 bases to trimming and J lost 7 bases; unmatched junction nucleotides: 5. The CDR3: CASSVAGGPNTQYF. DNA for the CDR3: TGTGCCAGCAGCGTGGCGGGGGGGCCTAATACGCAGTATTTT.